A single T cell receptor beta chain is shown here with its context. Its target is unknown. Per the germline V gene, CDR1 is SGDLS and CDR2 is YYNGEE. The CDR3 extends over 14 amino acids. J was trimmed by 9 bases and V by 4 bases; bases with no gene match: 8. The data stem from a study of cytomegalovirus exposure and HLA in healthy donors. Findings of the study overall: Accurate HLA-A and HLA-B prediction from TCR beta sequences was reported for most subjects. The majority of CMV-associated TCR beta chains were reported as apparently HLA-restricted in a later analysis. Reports described diagnosis of cytomegalovirus status by the classifier as highly specific and sensitive.

The PCR contained 60 Vbeta and 13 Jbeta primers. Only in-frame clones appear in the TCRdb table, and some are missing; sequencing was by immunoSEQ multiplex PCR. The profile shows 210,000 or so clones, around 83% of them singletons. Sequenced input: PBMCs. V is TRBV9 and J is TRBJ2-1; 9 bases match TRBD1. The receptor comes from a girl aged 10 to 17 in good health and CMV-seronegative. The CDR3 spells CASSHGQGRGEQFF. In DNA form, the CDR3 reads TGTGCCAGCAGCCATGGACAGGGGAGAGGTGAGCAGTTCTTC.